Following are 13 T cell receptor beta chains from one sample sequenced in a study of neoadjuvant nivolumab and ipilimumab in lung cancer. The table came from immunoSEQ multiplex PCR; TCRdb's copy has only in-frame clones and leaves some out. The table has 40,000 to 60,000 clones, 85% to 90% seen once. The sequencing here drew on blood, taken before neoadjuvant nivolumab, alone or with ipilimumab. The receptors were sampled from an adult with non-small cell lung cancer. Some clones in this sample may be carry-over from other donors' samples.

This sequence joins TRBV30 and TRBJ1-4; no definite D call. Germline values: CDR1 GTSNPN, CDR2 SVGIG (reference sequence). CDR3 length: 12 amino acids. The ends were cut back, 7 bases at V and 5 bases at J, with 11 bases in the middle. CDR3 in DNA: TGTGCCTCCCAGCGGAAAAATGAAAAACTGTTTTTT. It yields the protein CASQRKNEKLFF. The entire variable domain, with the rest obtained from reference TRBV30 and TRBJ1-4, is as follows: SQTIHQWPATLVQPVGSPLSLECTVEGTSNPNLYWYRQAAGRGLQLLFYSVGIGQISSEVPQNLSASRPQDRQFILSSKKLLLSDSGFYLCASQRKNEKLFFGSGTQLSVL.

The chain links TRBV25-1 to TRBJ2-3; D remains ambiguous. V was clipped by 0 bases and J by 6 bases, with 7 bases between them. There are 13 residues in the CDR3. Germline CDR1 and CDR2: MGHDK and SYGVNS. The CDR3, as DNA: TGTGCCAGCAGTGAATATGAGAGGGATACGCAGTATTTT. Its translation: CASSEYERDTQYF. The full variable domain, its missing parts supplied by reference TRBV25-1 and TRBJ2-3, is EADIYQTPRYLVIGTGKKITLECSQTMGHDKMYWYQQDPGMELHLIHYSYGVNSTEKGDLSSESTVSRIRTEHFPLTLESARPSHTSQYLCASSEYERDTQYFGPGTRLTVL.

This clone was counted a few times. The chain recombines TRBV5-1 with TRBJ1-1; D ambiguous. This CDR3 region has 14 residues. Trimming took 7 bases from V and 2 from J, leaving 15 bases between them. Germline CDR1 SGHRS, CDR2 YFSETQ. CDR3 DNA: TGCGCCAGCGCAAGAGGAGACGCTAACACTGAAGCTTTCTTT. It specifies CASARGDANTEAFF.

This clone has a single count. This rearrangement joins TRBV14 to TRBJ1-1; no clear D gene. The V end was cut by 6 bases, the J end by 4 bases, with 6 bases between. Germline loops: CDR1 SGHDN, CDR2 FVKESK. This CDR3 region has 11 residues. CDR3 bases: TGTGCCAGCAGGGGGATCACTGAAGCTTTCTTT. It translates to CASRGITEAFF.

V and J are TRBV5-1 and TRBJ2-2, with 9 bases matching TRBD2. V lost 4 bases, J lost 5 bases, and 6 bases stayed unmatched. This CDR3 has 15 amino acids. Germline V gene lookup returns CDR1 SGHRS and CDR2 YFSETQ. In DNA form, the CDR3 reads TGCGCCAGCAGCCCTTTGCGGGAGGGGACCGGGGAGCTGTTTTTT. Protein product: CASSPLREGTGELFF.

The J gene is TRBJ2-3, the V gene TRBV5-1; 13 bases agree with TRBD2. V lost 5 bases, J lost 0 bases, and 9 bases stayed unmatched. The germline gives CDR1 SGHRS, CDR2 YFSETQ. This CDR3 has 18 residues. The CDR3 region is CASSFGRGLAGSTDTQYF. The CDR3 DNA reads TGCGCCAGCAGTTTTGGACGGGGACTAGCGGGAAGCACAGATACGCAGTATTTT.

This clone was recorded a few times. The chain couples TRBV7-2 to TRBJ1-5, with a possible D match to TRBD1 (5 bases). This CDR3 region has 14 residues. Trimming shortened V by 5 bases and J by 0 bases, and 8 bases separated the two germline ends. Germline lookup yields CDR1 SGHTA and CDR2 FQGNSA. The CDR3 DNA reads TGTGCCAGCAGCCCCACAGGTAGCAATCAGCCCCAGCATTTT. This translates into CASSPTGSNQPQHF. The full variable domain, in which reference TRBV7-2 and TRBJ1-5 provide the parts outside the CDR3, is GAGVSQSPSNKVTEKGKDVELRCDPISGHTALYWYRQSLGQGLEFLIYFQGNSAPDKSGLPSDRFSAERTGGSVSTLTIQRTQQEDSAVYLCASSPTGSNQPQHFGDGTRLSIL.

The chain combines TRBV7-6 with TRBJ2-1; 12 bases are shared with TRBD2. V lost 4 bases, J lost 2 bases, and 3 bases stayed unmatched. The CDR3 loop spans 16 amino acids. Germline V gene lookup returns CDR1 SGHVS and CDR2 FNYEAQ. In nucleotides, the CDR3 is TGTGCCAGCAGCTCCGGACTAGCGGGGCCCTACAATGAGCAGTTCTTC. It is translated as CASSSGLAGPYNEQFF. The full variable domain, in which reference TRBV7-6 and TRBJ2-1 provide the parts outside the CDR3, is GAGVSQSPRYKVTKRGQDVALRCDPISGHVSLYWYRQALGQGPEFLTYFNYEAQQDKSGLPNDRFSAERPEGSISTLTIQRTEQRDSAMYRCASSSGLAGPYNEQFFGPGTRLTVL.

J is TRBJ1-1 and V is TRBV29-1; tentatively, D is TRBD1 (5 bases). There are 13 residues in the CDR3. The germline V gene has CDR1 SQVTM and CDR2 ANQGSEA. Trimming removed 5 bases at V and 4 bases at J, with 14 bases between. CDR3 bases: TGCAGCGTTAAATCAGGGAAAATCACTGAAGCTTTCTTT. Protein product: CSVKSGKITEAFF.

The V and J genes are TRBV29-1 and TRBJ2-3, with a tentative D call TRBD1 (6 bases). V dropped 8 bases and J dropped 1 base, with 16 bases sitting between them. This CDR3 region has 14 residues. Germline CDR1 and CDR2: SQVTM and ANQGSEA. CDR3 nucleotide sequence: TGCAGCTCCTTGCAGGGGTGGGGCACAGATACGCAGTATTTT. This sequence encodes CSSLQGWGTDTQYF.

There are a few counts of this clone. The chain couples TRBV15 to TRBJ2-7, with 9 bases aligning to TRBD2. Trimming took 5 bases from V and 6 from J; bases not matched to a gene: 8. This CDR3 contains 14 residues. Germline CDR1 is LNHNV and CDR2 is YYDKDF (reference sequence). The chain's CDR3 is CATSPFGSGSEQYF. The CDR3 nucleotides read TGTGCCACCAGCCCCTTTGGTAGCGGGAGCGAGCAGTACTTC.

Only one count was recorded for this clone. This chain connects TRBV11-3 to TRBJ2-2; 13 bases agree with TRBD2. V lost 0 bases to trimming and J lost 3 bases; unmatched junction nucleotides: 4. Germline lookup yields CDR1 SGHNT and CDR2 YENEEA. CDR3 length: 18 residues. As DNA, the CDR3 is TGTGCCAGCAGCTTAGATCTTGGACTAGCGGGAGACACCGGGGAGCTGTTTTTT. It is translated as CASSLDLGLAGDTGELFF. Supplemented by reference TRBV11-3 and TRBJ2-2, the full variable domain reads EAGVVQSPRYKIIEKKQPVAFWCNPISGHNTLYWYLQNLGQGPELLIRYENEEAVDDSQLPKDRFSAERLKGVDSTLKIQPAELGDSAVYLCASSLDLGLAGDTGELFFGEGSRLTVL.

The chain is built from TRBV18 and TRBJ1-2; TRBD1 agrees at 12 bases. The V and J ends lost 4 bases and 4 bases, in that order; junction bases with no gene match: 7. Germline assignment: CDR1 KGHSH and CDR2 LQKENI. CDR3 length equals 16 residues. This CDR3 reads CASSLSGTGGSYGYTF. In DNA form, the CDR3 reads TGTGCCAGCTCACTTTCCGGGACAGGGGGCAGCTATGGCTACACCTTC.